The rows below give T cell receptor beta chains drawn from one sample of a study of blood T cell repertoires in COVID-19. Sequenced by immunoSEQ multiplex PCR; TCRdb stores in-frame clones only, minus some. The sample has around 69,000 clones; 89% are singletons. The sequencing sample was made of peripheral blood. These receptors came from a woman aged 45-65 years with active COVID-19. CDR3s include the opening cysteine and the closing phenylalanine or tryptophan. Fields, in order: clone size, D gene, J gene, V gene, CDR3 DNA, CDR3 protein. The D gene is left open where the match is weak. Rows may omit the clone size; those that give it use once, few, many or a size class.

>once|TRBD1|TRBJ2-3|TRBV15
TGTGCCACCAGCACAAGGGACAGTACCACAGATACGCAGTATTTT
CATSTRDSTTDTQYF
>.|.|TRBJ2-2|TRBV19
TGTGCCAGTAGTATGAGGAGTTACACCGGGGAGCTGTTTTTT
CASSMRSYTGELFF
>.|.|TRBJ1-3|TRBV10-3
TGTGCCACCAGCGTACAGGCCGGCTCTGGAAACACCATATATTTT
CATSVQAGSGNTIYF
>few|TRBD2|TRBJ2-2|TRBV5-6
TGTGCCAGCAGCCGGACTAGAGAGCTGTTTTTT
CASSRTRELFF
>once|.|TRBJ2-7|TRBV5-1
TGCGCCAGCAGCTTGGGAGGGAACCTCTACGAGCAGTACTTC
CASSLGGNLYEQYF
>.|.|TRBJ2-2|TRBV6-1
TGTGCCAGCAGTGAGACTCTGGGAGACGGGGAGCTGTTTTTT
CASSETLGDGELFF
>.|TRBD1|TRBJ1-1|TRBV6-2/TRBV6-3
TGTGCCAGCAGCCAAGACAGGGGGAGCACTGAAGCTTTCTTT
CASSQDRGSTEAFF
>.|.|TRBJ1-5|TRBV3-1/TRBV3-2
TGTGCCAGCAGCCAAGAAGGGTTGGGAGGCAGCAATCAGCCCCAGCATTTT
CASSQEGLGGSNQPQHF
>.|.|TRBJ1-2|TRBV15
TGTGCCACCAGCAGAGAAGAGGGCAGTTCCTATGGCTACACCTTC
CATSREEGSSYGYTF
>few|TRBD1|TRBJ1-5|TRBV30
TGTGCCTGGACGCGAGGGACAGGACAGCCCCAGCATTTT
CAWTRGTGQPQHF
>.|.|TRBJ2-7|TRBV11-2
TGTGCCAGCAGCTTAGCCTACTATCCCGGGAAATCCTACGAGCAGTACTTC
CASSLAYYPGKSYEQYF
>.|.|TRBJ2-4|TRBV3-1/TRBV3-2
TGTGCCAGCAGCCCCCAGGGGCGGTTCAAAAACATTCAGTACTTC
CASSPQGRFKNIQYF
>.|.|TRBJ1-1|TRBV2
TGTGCCAGCTTCCGGAGAGGTAGTGCTGAAGCTTTCTTT
CASFRRGSAEAFF
>.|TRBD1|TRBJ2-7|TRBV5-5
TGTGCCAGCAGCTCAAGGAACGCGGGACAGGCCTACGAGCAGTACTTC
CASSSRNAGQAYEQYF
>.|.|TRBJ2-3|TRBV9
TGTGCCAGCAGCGTAGTAGGTAGGGGAATAGTCGCAGATACGCAGTATTTT
CASSVVGRGIVADTQYF
>.|.|TRBJ1-1|TRBV6-1
TGTGCCAGCAGTGAATCCGCGCGCACTGAAGCTTTCTTT
CASSESARTEAFF
>few|.|TRBJ2-1|TRBV5-5
TGTGCCAGCAGCCCCGGAGGGGCGGTCAATGAGCAGTTCTTC
CASSPGGAVNEQFF
>.|TRBD2|TRBJ2-1|TRBV7-9
TGTGCCAGCAGCCCCCTGACAGGGTCCGGGACTAGCGCCTTCGTGCTGTTCTTC
CASSPLTGSGTSAFVLFF
>.|TRBD1|TRBJ1-1|TRBV3-1/TRBV3-2
TGTGCCAGCAGCCACGGACAGGTGAACACTGAAGCTTTCTTT
CASSHGQVNTEAFF
>.|TRBD1|TRBJ2-7|TRBV9
TGTGCCAGCAGTGCGACAGGGGACGGGCTCTACGAGCAGTACTTC
CASSATGDGLYEQYF
>.|TRBD2|TRBJ2-5|TRBV4-1
TGCGCCAGCAGCCAACTAGCGGGACAAGAGACCCAGTACTTC
CASSQLAGQETQYF
>.|.|TRBJ2-7|TRBV30
TGTGCCTGGAGTGTTAGCATCTACGAGCAGTACTTC
CAWSVSIYEQYF
>.|TRBD1|TRBJ2-3|TRBV19
TGTGCCAGTAGTACCGACCTAAGGACAGGGCGGACAGATACGCAGTATTTT
CASSTDLRTGRTDTQYF
>.|.|TRBJ1-5|TRBV7-2
TGTGCCAGCAGCCCCGGGGTCGGTCAGCCCCAGCATTTT
CASSPGVGQPQHF
>.|TRBD2|TRBJ2-1|TRBV6-5
TGTGCCAGCAGTCCCGGGACTAGCGGGAGTACTGAGCAGTTCTTC
CASSPGTSGSTEQFF
>once|.|TRBJ2-1|TRBV5-1
TGCGCCAGCAGCTTGGCGGAGAGCTCCTACAATGAGCAGTTCTTC
CASSLAESSYNEQFF
>.|.|TRBJ1-3|TRBV6-5
TGTGCCAGCAGTTACTCGAGAGGGGACTACGGAAACACCATATATTTT
CASSYSRGDYGNTIYF
>.|TRBD1|TRBJ1-3|TRBV18
TGTGCCAGCTCACCTCCTGGACAGGTCGTCTCTGGAAACACCATATATTTT
CASSPPGQVVSGNTIYF
>.|.|TRBJ2-7|TRBV6-4
TGTGCCAGCAGCCCCGAGGCGGGCCCCTACGAGCAGTACTTC
CASSPEAGPYEQYF
>.|.|TRBJ2-6|TRBV2
TGTGCCAGCAGTGACGACAGGAGCTCTGGGGCCAACGTCCTGACTTTC
CASSDDRSSGANVLTF
>.|TRBD2|TRBJ2-5|TRBV11-2
TGTGCCAGCAGGGGACTAGCGGGAGTAGAGACCCAGTACTTC
CASRGLAGVETQYF
>.|TRBD2|TRBJ2-2|TRBV6-6
TGTGCCAGCAGTTATCAGCGGGGGGGGAACGGGGAGCTGTTTTTT
CASSYQRGGNGELFF
>.|TRBD2|TRBJ2-3|TRBV20-1
TGCAGTGCTAGTCGGGGGGATAACACAGATACGCAGTATTTT
CSASRGDNTDTQYF
>.|TRBD2|TRBJ2-7|TRBV28
TGTGCCAGCAGTTCCCCGGGACTAGCACACGAGCAGTACTTC
CASSSPGLAHEQYF
>.|TRBD1|TRBJ1-6|TRBV19
TGTGCCAGTCGGGACAGGGGATATTCACCCCTCCACTTT
CASRDRGYSPLHF
>.|TRBD1|TRBJ1-2|TRBV29-1
TGCAGCGTTGGGGGACAGTCGGGAGACTATGGCTACACCTTC
CSVGGQSGDYGYTF
>.|.|TRBJ1-5|TRBV7-3
TGTGCCAGCAGCCCGAGTAAGAATAGCAATCAGCCCCAGCATTTT
CASSPSKNSNQPQHF
>.|TRBD2|TRBJ2-1|TRBV19
TGTGCCAGTAGTGCAAGGGAACTAGCGGGGGACAATGAGCAGTTCTTC
CASSARELAGDNEQFF
>few|TRBD2|TRBJ2-5|TRBV27
TGTGCCAGCAGTTTATCTAGCGGGAGTGGAGAGACCCAGTACTTC
CASSLSSGSGETQYF
>.|TRBD2|TRBJ2-1|TRBV7-3
TGTGCCAGCAGCTTAACGGGACTAGCATCAGATGAGCAGTTCTTC
CASSLTGLASDEQFF
>.|TRBD2|TRBJ2-5|TRBV3-1/TRBV3-2
TGTGCCGTCTGCTGGCTAGCGGCCCAAGAGACCCAGTACTTC
CAVCWLAAQETQYF
>.|TRBD1|TRBJ2-7|TRBV28
TGTGCCAGCAGTTCGACAGGGAGCTCCTACGAGCAGTACTTC
CASSSTGSSYEQYF
>.|TRBD2|TRBJ2-1|TRBV2
TGTGCCAGCACCACCGGGACTAGCGGGAAGAATGAGCAGTTCTTC
CASTTGTSGKNEQFF
>.|TRBD2|TRBJ2-1|TRBV6-2/TRBV6-3
TGTGCCAGCAGCCGCGGGACTAGCGGGAGGGGGCAGTTCTTC
CASSRGTSGRGQFF
>.|TRBD1|TRBJ2-7|TRBV6-5
TGTGCCAGCAGTTCTCTACACAGGGGATCCTACGAGCAGTACTTC
CASSSLHRGSYEQYF
>.|.|TRBJ2-7|TRBV6-5
TGTGCCAGCAATATTCCGGGGGAGCAGTACTTC
CASNIPGEQYF
>.|.|TRBJ2-7|TRBV18
TGTGCCACCCGCCCCGGGAGTACTCCCTACGAGCAGTACTTC
CATRPGSTPYEQYF
>.|.|TRBJ2-7|TRBV15
TGTGCCACCAGCAGAGAGGCCAGGGGCTACGAGCAGTACTTC
CATSREARGYEQYF
>few|.|TRBJ2-3|TRBV10-1
TGCGCCAGCAGTGAGTCTGTAGGAAGAATCGGGGGTGGCACAGATACGCAGTATTTT
CASSESVGRIGGGTDTQYF
>few|TRBD1|TRBJ1-2|TRBV6-6
TGTGCCAGCAGTTGGGACAGGGTCACCTATGGCTACACCTTC
CASSWDRVTYGYTF
>.|.|TRBJ1-4|TRBV2
TGTGCCAGCAGTGAGAAGGGGGTCCGCGAAAAACTGTTTTTT
CASSEKGVREKLFF
>.|.|TRBJ1-5|TRBV7-3
TGTGCCAGCAGCTTACCCGCGCAGGGATTCAATCAGCCCCAGCATTTT
CASSLPAQGFNQPQHF
>.|TRBD1|TRBJ1-1|TRBV5-1
TGCGCCAGCAGCTCCTGGACAGGGATGAACACTGAAGCTTTCTTT
CASSSWTGMNTEAFF
>.|.|TRBJ1-1|TRBV6-1
TGTGCCAGCAGTCCATACAGGGTCGCGAACACTGAAGCTTTCTTT
CASSPYRVANTEAFF
>.|.|TRBJ1-5|TRBV28
TGTGCCAGCAGTCCCGGTGGTAGCAATCAGCCCCAGCATTTT
CASSPGGSNQPQHF
>once|.|TRBJ2-1|TRBV2
TGTGCCAGTGTGGCCGCGGAGAGCTCCTACAATGAGCAGTTCTTC
CASVAAESSYNEQFF